The T cell receptor beta chain described here comes from a study of immune evolution from preneoplasia to lung adenocarcinoma. General study points: Top clone share appeared to fall from AAH through AIS, MIA, adenocarcinoma. Compared with EGFR-mutant or double wild-type lesions, KRAS-mutant nodules were more clonal.

The V gene's germline CDR1 is MNHNY and CDR2 SVGAGI (reference sequence). V was shortened by 5 bases and J by 4 bases, with 9 bases between the two germline ends. The CDR3 has 13 amino acids. Patients had resection in Japan or China between the mid-2010s and the late 2010s. Histologic diagnosis was independently verified by two lung pathologists. For this clone: What it binds is unknown.

Measured with immunoSEQ multiplex PCR; TCRdb has only the in-frame clones, and not every one. The data contain about 9,600 clones, around 78% of them singletons. The V call is TRBV6-6, the J call TRBJ1-3; no clear D gene. Sequencing input: FFPE minimally invasive lung adenocarcinoma tissue. The clonotype was recovered from a person aged 65 to 79 with lung adenocarcinoma. The DNA of the CDR3 is TGTGCCAGCAGTGGGATACAGGGAAACACCATATATTTT. This gives the protein CASSGIQGNTIYF.